This passage covers 2 T cell receptor beta chains from one sample sequenced in a study of blood T cell repertoires in COVID-19 (dated by TCRdb to the early 2020s). Library construction relied on the immunoSEQ multiplex PCR assay. The source is immuneACCESS, and TCRdb retained only in-frame sequences with V and J called. Part of the clones is not carried over; for the studies checked, unresolved V genes explain less than half of this, and the remainder is unexplained. For this sample there are more than 250,000 clones; approximately 87% appear just once. The ten largest clonotypes hold about 5% of the sample. The sample taken for sequencing was peripheral blood. These receptors came from a man aged 55-75 years who had recovered from COVID-19.

CDR3 nucleotide sequence: TGTGCCAGCAGCCCCAGGGGCGTAGACTATGGCTACACCTTC. Residues: CASSPRGVDYGYTF. This rearrangement joins TRBV3-1 (or the pseudogene TRBV3-2) to TRBJ1-2, with a tentative D call TRBD1 (6 bases). Germline V gives CDR1 LGHDT, CDR2 YNNKEL (reference sequence). The germline V and J ends were trimmed by 4 bases and 3 bases, with 12 bases remaining between them. The CDR3 contains 14 residues.

This clone was counted between two and nine times. The V and J genes are TRBV9 and TRBJ2-5, with D possibly TRBD1 on 6 matching bases. The CDR3 length is 15 residues. CDR1 and CDR2 from the germline V gene are SGDLS and YYNGEE. Trimming cost V 0 bases and J 0 bases, with 9 bases left between them. The CDR3 DNA reads TGTGCCAGCAGCGTAGGGGGGCTTAACCAAGAGACCCAGTACTTC. This sequence encodes CASSVGGLNQETQYF. Combining the CDR3 with reference TRBV9 and TRBJ2-5 gives the whole variable domain DSGVTQTPKHLITATGQRVTLRCSPRSGDLSVYWYQQSLDQGLQFLIQYYNGEERAKGNILERFSAQQFPDLHSELNLSSLELGDSALYFCASSVGGLNQETQYFGPGTRLLVL.